The clone carrying this T cell receptor beta chain was seen more than once but under ten times. Its specificity is unknown. One end of the junction is discordant with germline, which a read error may explain. The data derive from a study of regulatory T cells in long-lasting Graves disease. Study observations and caveats: Reduced TCR diversity was observed in persistent Graves' patients versus newly diagnosed patients.

The time point: newly diagnosed GD, antithyroid drugs for less than 3 months. There was RNA extracted from PBMCs, and the TCR library was made from it. Germline values: CDR1 MDHEN, CDR2 SYDVKM. The CDR3 is 14 residues long. Arm-PCR of CDR3 regions and iRepertoire HTBI primers were the basis on which TCR beta libraries were built. TCRdb reprocessed the multiplex PCR reads via MiXCR and lists one record per CDR3 protein. This table holds a few hundred thousand distinct CDR3 sequences, about 15% found once. The same data also contributed to another study, on T cells in Graves' hyperthyroidism and ophthalmopathy. From that report: Uncontrolled infection, other autoimmune disease, pregnancy or lactation barred patients from enrollment. Carried out on the TCR CDR3, a first-round RT-PCR used the HTBI primer set.

The material was peripheral blood mononuclear cells (PBMCs), obtained at new diagnosis, from a patient treated with antithyroid drugs. This receptor was obtained from a woman in her thirties or forties with Graves disease. The chain couples TRBV28 to TRBJ2-1; 8 bases line up with TRBD2. The CDR3 bases are TGTGCCAGCAGTTTCCTTGCGGGAGGTAATGGGCAGTTCTTC. Translation gives CASSFLAGGNGQFF.